These 30 T cell receptor beta chains were sequenced from one sample in a study of T cell changes during pregnancy in multiple sclerosis. Data came from immunoSEQ multiplex PCR; TCRdb stores just in-frame clones and leaves some out. This sample yields around 42,000 clones, of which 91% are seen a single time; roughly 0.5% belongs to the top ten. Sequenced material: CD4+ T cells from peripheral blood mononuclear cells, taken in the second trimester of pregnancy. These receptors originate from a female donor in good health, enrolled as a control in a pregnancy study.

The chain recombines TRBV19 with TRBJ2-7; possibly TRBD1 for D (5 bases). CDR3 size: 16 residues. Germline values: CDR1 LNHDA, CDR2 SQIVND (reference sequence). Trimming removed 5 bases at V and 0 bases at J, with 17 bases between. The CDR3 DNA reads TGTGCCAGTAGTCACATCGGCCAGGGATCCTCCTACGAGCAGTACTTC. Translating it yields CASSHIGQGSSYEQYF.

The chain links TRBV6-5 to TRBJ1-2; 8 nucleotides line up with TRBD1. CDR3 length: 14 residues. V lost 4 bases to trimming and J lost 3 bases; unmatched junction nucleotides: 4. Germline V gene data show CDR1 as MNHEY and CDR2 as SVGAGI. CDR3 sequence (DNA): TGTGCCAGCAGTTCCGGACAGGGCTACTATGGCTACACCTTC. This gives the protein CASSSGQGYYGYTF.

This chain uses TRBV2 with TRBJ2-1; 12 positions agree with TRBD2. The CDR3 is 14 amino acids. V trimming: 6 bases; J trimming: 8 bases; junction bases outside the gene matches: 5. The germline CDR1 and CDR2 sequences are SNHLY and FYNNEI. The CDR3 bases are TGTGCCAGCAGCCGACTAGCGGGAGAATATGAGCAGTTCTTC. Translated, it gives CASSRLAGEYEQFF.

The CDR3 coding sequence is TGTGCCAGCAGTGAAGACAGGTACGGCTACACCTTC. Its translation is CASSEDRYGYTF. The chain carries TRBV2 and TRBJ1-2, with D possibly TRBD1 on 5 matching bases. V was clipped by 1 base and J by 8 bases, with 8 bases between them. The CDR3 has 12 residues. Per germline, CDR1 SNHLY and CDR2 FYNNEI.

The chain recombines TRBV6-1 with TRBJ1-2; D remains unclear. CDR1 and CDR2 (germline): MNHNS, SASEGT. The CDR3 is 11 residues long. V was pared by 7 bases and J by 4 bases, with 7 bases between. The CDR3 protein is CASTEGYGYTF. The CDR3 region has the DNA TGTGCCAGCACCGAGGGCTATGGCTACACCTTC.

The chain joins TRBV19 to TRBJ2-1; TRBD2 agrees at 11 bases. Looked up from germline, CDR1 is LNHDA and CDR2 is SQIVND (reference sequence). The CDR3 sequence is 12 residues long. V was pared by 10 bases and J by 7 bases, with 3 bases of the junction left unmatched. CDR3 DNA: TGTGCCACGGGACTAGCGGAGAATGAGCAGTTCTTC. This translates into CATGLAENEQFF.

The V gene is TRBV6-1, the J gene TRBJ2-3; TRBD2 agrees at 14 bases. Trimming at V came to 4 bases and at J to 6 bases, leaving 6 bases not matched to a gene. Germline values: CDR1 MNHNS, CDR2 SASEGT. CDR3 length equals 16 residues. CDR3 residues: CASSAGTSGRTDTQYF. The CDR3, as DNA: TGTGCCAGCAGTGCGGGGACTAGCGGGAGAACGGATACGCAGTATTTT.

The chain joins TRBV5-1 to TRBJ2-1; 11 bases are shared with TRBD1. The CDR3 length is 14 residues. Germline-derived CDR1 and CDR2 are SGHRS and YFSETQ. V lost 4 bases to trimming and J lost 10 bases; unmatched junction nucleotides: 7. The CDR3 nucleotides read TGCGCCAGCAGCAGCGGACAGGGGGCGAAGGAGCAGTTCTTC. Its translation is CASSSGQGAKEQFF.

This clone showed up just once. CDR3 region: CATARSSGGLNEQFF. As DNA, the CDR3 is TGTGCCACGGCGCGGTCTAGCGGGGGGTTAAATGAGCAGTTCTTC. The genes are TRBV10-3 and TRBJ2-1, with 11 bases that match TRBD2. The V gene's germline CDR1 is ENHRY and CDR2 SYGVKD. The CDR3 is made up of 15 amino acids. V was clipped by 10 bases and J by 7 bases; unmatched bases: 12.

J is TRBJ2-1 and V is TRBV7-2, with 14 bases that match TRBD2. This CDR3 is 18 amino acids long. Trimming at V came to 7 bases and at J to 4 bases, leaving 12 bases not matched to a gene. Germline V lookup: CDR1 SGHTA, CDR2 FQGNSA. The CDR3: CASTPGTSGSSIYNEQFF. The CDR3 DNA reads TGTGCCAGCACCCCCGGGACTAGCGGGAGCTCCATTTACAATGAGCAGTTCTTC.

This clone was recorded a few times. The rearrangement links TRBV10-3 to TRBJ1-3; no definite D call. This CDR3 is 11 amino acids long. CDR1 ENHRY and CDR2 SYGVKD come from the germline V gene. V lost 3 bases and J 8 bases, leaving 5 bases between the germline ends. Written as DNA, the CDR3 is TGTGCCATCAGTGATCGAGACACCATATATTTT. Translating it yields CAISDRDTIYF.

V is TRBV4-2 and J is TRBJ2-2; 11 bases agree with TRBD2. J was trimmed by 3 bases and V by 2 bases; bases with no gene match: 11. Germline V gives CDR1 LGHNA, CDR2 YNFKEQ. The CDR3 contains 19 residues. CDR3 sequence reads: CASSQRVQASGGYTGELFF. The CDR3 DNA reads TGTGCCAGCAGCCAAAGAGTGCAGGCTAGCGGGGGGTACACCGGGGAGCTGTTTTTT.

The chain combines TRBV2 with TRBJ2-1; 7 positions agree with TRBD1. V lost 6 bases, J lost 7 bases, and 3 bases stayed unmatched. From germline, CDR1 is SNHLY and CDR2 FYNNEI. The CDR3 length is 12 residues. The CDR3 is CASRGGGNEQFF. CDR3 nucleotide sequence: TGTGCCAGCAGAGGGGGCGGGAATGAGCAGTTCTTC.

The chain is built from TRBV7-9 and TRBJ2-5, with D tentatively TRBD2 (6 bases). V lost 5 bases and J lost 6, with 19 bases in between. CDR1 SEHNR and CDR2 FQNEAQ come from the germline V gene (reference sequence). The CDR3 totals 15 residues. CDR3 region: CASSPNGLGGQTQYF. In DNA, the CDR3 is TGTGCCAGCAGCCCCAATGGACTGGGGGGTCAGACCCAGTACTTC.

This clone was counted a single time. This chain connects TRBV29-1 to TRBJ1-1; the match to TRBD1 covers 8 bases. Trimming at V came to 8 bases and at J to 5 bases, leaving 19 bases not matched to a gene. The CDR3 has 16 amino acids. Per germline, CDR1 SQVTM and CDR2 ANQGSEA. CDR3 sequence: CSTRLDRGKRETEAFF. CDR3 in DNA: TGCAGCACTCGACTCGACAGGGGAAAAAGAGAAACTGAAGCTTTCTTT.

The genes are TRBV6-1 and TRBJ1-5, with D possibly matching TRBD1 (5 bases). Germline CDR1 MNHNS, CDR2 SASEGT. V was pared by 1 base and J by 3 bases, with 10 bases between. The CDR3 totals 15 residues. Written as DNA, the CDR3 is TGTGCCAGCAGTGAAGACTGGACACTCAATCAGCCCCAGCATTTT. Its translation is CASSEDWTLNQPQHF.

The chain joins TRBV5-6 to TRBJ2-2, with a possible D match to TRBD1 (5 bases). With 1 base removed from V and 0 bases from J, the gap between germline ends came to 13 bases. This CDR3 spans 17 amino acids. Per the germline V gene, CDR1 is SGHDT and CDR2 is YYEEEE. The CDR3 nucleotides are TGTGCCAGCAGCTTGTGGTCAGGGCCCGCGAACACCGGGGAGCTGTTTTTT. This gives the protein CASSLWSGPANTGELFF. The variable domain in full, completed from reference TRBV5-6 and TRBJ2-2, reads DAGVTQSPTHLIKTRGQQVTLRCSPKSGHDTVSWYQQALGQGPQFIFQYYEEEERQRGNFPDRFSGHQFPNYSSELNVNALLLGDSALYLCASSLWSGPANTGELFFGEGSRLTVL.

This clone was counted once. The V gene is TRBV28, the J gene TRBJ1-1; a possible D gene is TRBD1 (5 bases). The CDR3 consists of 11 residues. V lost 3 bases to trimming and J lost 11 bases, with 10 bases between them. Germline V gives CDR1 MDHEN, CDR2 SYDVKM. For the CDR3, the DNA is TGTGCCAGCAGTTTCGAGGGGAGGGCTTTCTTT. Protein: CASSFEGRAFF.

This chain links TRBV6-1 with TRBJ1-1; the D gene is possibly TRBD1 (5 bases). This CDR3 is 13 amino acids long. CDR1 is MNHNS and CDR2 is SASEGT in the germline V gene. Trimming cost V 3 bases and J 10 bases, with 15 bases left between them. This chain's CDR3 is CASSERGERGAFF. In DNA, the CDR3 is TGTGCCAGCAGTGAGCGGGGCGAGAGGGGAGCTTTCTTT.

The chain uses TRBV9 and TRBJ2-3, with TRBD2 as a possible D gene (6 bases). Germline CDR1 is SGDLS and CDR2 is YYNGEE. Deletions cut 0 bases from V and 3 bases from J, with 14 bases between. The CDR3 covers 16 residues. CDR3 nucleotide sequence: TGTGCCAGCAGCGTAGCTTTTCGGGGGATGACAGATACGCAGTATTTT. Protein product: CASSVAFRGMTDTQYF.

The chain couples TRBV7-9 to TRBJ1-3, with D possibly being TRBD1 (6 bases). This CDR3 contains 13 residues. From germline, CDR1 is SEHNR and CDR2 FQNEAQ (reference sequence). Trimming stripped 5 bases from V and 5 bases from J, with 10 bases between. The chain's CDR3 is CASSGTFRNTIYF. CDR3 sequence (DNA): TGTGCCAGCAGCGGGACATTTCGAAACACCATATATTTT.

J is TRBJ2-7 and V is TRBV28; TRBD2 matches at 7 bases. Germline trimming cut 2 bases from V and 2 bases from J; bases unmatched to any gene: 6. Germline V gives CDR1 MDHEN, CDR2 SYDVKM. The CDR3 spans 15 residues. The CDR3 nucleotides read TGTGCCAGCAGTTTAGGTGCGGGAGTTACCTACGAGCAGTACTTC. Amino acid sequence: CASSLGAGVTYEQYF.

V gene TRBV6-1 combines with J gene TRBJ1-2; no clear D gene. The CDR3 has 12 amino acids. Between the trimmed V and J ends, which lost 8 bases and 0 bases, there was a span of 7 bases. Per germline, CDR1 MNHNS and CDR2 SASEGT. Here the CDR3 DNA reads TGTGCCAGCGGCCAGACTAACTATGGCTACACCTTC. Translation: CASGQTNYGYTF.

This clone was seen more than once but under ten times. In DNA, the CDR3 is TGTGCCAGCGGGGGACACAATAACTATGGCTACACCTTC. Protein sequence: CASGGHNNYGYTF. The chain combines TRBV27 with TRBJ1-2; TRBD1 is a possible D gene (6 bases). V lost 8 bases, J lost 1 base, and 11 bases lay in between. The germline V gene encodes CDR1 MNHEY and CDR2 SMNVEV (reference sequence). The length of the CDR3 is 13 residues.

The table lists this clone with a count of one. Relative to the germline gene, one junction end is altered; a read error may explain this. The gene calls are TRBV6-5 and TRBJ2-4, with D possibly being TRBD2 (7 bases). Germline CDR1 reads MNHEY; CDR2 reads SVGAGI. This CDR3 comprises 13 residues. Here the CDR3 reads CASSDRIGGAKNF. DNA of the CDR3: TGTGCCAGCAGCGATAGAATTGGGGGGGCTAAGAACTTC.

The rearrangement uses TRBV5-1 and TRBJ2-7; perhaps TRBD2 as D (5 bases). Trimming took off 3 bases at V and 3 bases at J, with 13 bases between the two ends. The CDR3 is 14 residues long. CDR1 and CDR2 (germline): SGHRS, YFSETQ. CDR3 protein: CASSSGLEVYEQYF. Here the CDR3 DNA reads TGCGCCAGCAGCTCAGGCCTGGAGGTCTACGAGCAGTACTTC.

The chain joins TRBV5-1 to TRBJ2-2; 10 bases map to TRBD2. The junction had 5 bases not matched to a gene; V was cut back by 0 bases and J by 6 bases. Germline V gene data show CDR1 as SGHRS and CDR2 as YFSETQ. The CDR3 runs 16 residues. CDR3 nucleotides: TGCGCCAGCAGCTTGGCTAGCGGGAGTTCGGCCGGGGAGCTGTTTTTT. It encodes CASSLASGSSAGELFF.

This chain uses TRBV6-5 with TRBJ2-7; tentative D call: TRBD1 (6 bases). The CDR3 has 14 residues. The V end was cut by 5 bases, the J end by 3 bases, with 14 bases between. Germline assignment: CDR1 MNHEY and CDR2 SVGAGI. CDR3 nucleotide sequence: TGTGCCAGCAGTCTGGGACAAACGGACTACGAGCAGTACTTC. Residues: CASSLGQTDYEQYF.

The chain recombines TRBV11-2 with TRBJ1-1; 10 bases map to TRBD1. CDR1 is SGHAT and CDR2 is FQNNGV in the germline V gene. The ends lost 3 bases at V and 5 bases at J; junction bases unmatched: 3. The CDR3 covers 14 residues. CDR3 residues: CASSFGQGGTEAFF. CDR3 coding DNA: TGTGCCAGCAGCTTCGGACAGGGGGGTACTGAAGCTTTCTTT.

The rearrangement joins TRBV5-1 to TRBJ1-5, with a weak D call TRBD1 (5 bases). CDR3 length: 15 residues. With 5 bases removed from V and 2 bases from J, the gap between germline ends came to 14 bases. The germline V gene encodes CDR1 SGHRS and CDR2 YFSETQ. CDR3 bases: TGCGCCAGCAGGGGTGTCGGAGGGGGCAATCAGCCCCAGCATTTT. Translation: CASRGVGGGNQPQHF.